Below are 30 T cell receptor beta chains sequenced from a single sample in a study of blood T cells in healthy people across ages. Sample-barcoded 5' priming and a J-beta primer mix drove a second PCR of about 6 to 11 cycles. TCRdb re-called the 5' RACE reads through MiXCR, storing one row per CDR3 protein. The repertoire holds 500,000 to 600,000 distinct CDR3 sequences, with 25% to 30% as singletons. Sequencing used blood. Receptors originate from a woman aged 70-85 years in good health.

The chain uses TRBV4-1 and TRBJ2-5; the D call may be TRBD1 or TRBD2 (5 bases each). This CDR3 has 15 amino acids. Trimming removed 0 bases at V and 7 bases at J, with 15 bases between. Germline-derived CDR1 and CDR2 are MGHRA and YSYEKL. CDR3: CASSQDRDGQRTQYF. DNA of the CDR3: TGCGCCAGCAGCCAAGATCGGGACGGCCAGCGGACCCAGTACTTC.

V is TRBV7-2 and J is TRBJ2-3; TRBD2 is a possible D gene (5 bases). Looked up from germline, CDR1 is SGHTA and CDR2 is FQGNSA. The CDR3 extends over 14 amino acids. V lost 5 bases to trimming and J lost 7 bases, with 16 bases between them. CDR3 coding DNA: TGTGCCAGCAGCAAAGACTACCCCACTTATACGCAGTATTTT. Its protein product is CASSKDYPTYTQYF.

In its sample, this clonotype was seen a few times. The chain carries TRBV20-1 and TRBJ2-7, with D tentatively TRBD2 (6 bases). Trimming cost V 1 base and J 3 bases, with 16 bases left between them. The CDR3 consists of 15 residues. Germline V lookup: CDR1 DFQATT, CDR2 SNEGSKA (reference sequence). CDR3 nucleotides: TGCAGTGCTAGAGGCCCTCAATCTAGCGTCTACGAGCAGTACTTC. Translation gives CSARGPQSSVYEQYF.

For the CDR3, the DNA is TGTGCCAGCAGCCAAGTTCGCCACGAGCAGTACTTC. Residues: CASSQVRHEQYF. This chain connects TRBV3-1 to TRBJ2-7; D is unclear. Germline CDR1 and CDR2: LGHDT and YNNKEL (reference sequence). The CDR3 totals 12 residues. V dropped 1 base and J dropped 5 bases, with 6 bases sitting between them.

The chain uses TRBV20-1 and TRBJ2-5; 10 bases line up with TRBD1. The J call could be wrong; TRBJ2-7 is a better fit for the DNA end. CDR1 and CDR2 (germline): DFQATT, SNEGSKA (reference sequence). This CDR3 is 15 amino acids long. The CDR3 nucleotides read TGCAGTGCCGGGGGGGGACAGGGGAAAACCTACGAGCAGTACTTC. This codes for CSAGGGQGKTYEQYF.

This clonotype occurred a few times. The V and J genes are TRBV12-3 or TRBV12-4 and TRBJ1-1; TRBD1 is a possible D gene (6 bases). V lost 6 bases to trimming and J lost 14 bases, with 22 bases between them. The CDR3 consists of 13 residues. CDR3 sequence (DNA): TGTGCCAGCAGGAATCAGGGGTTCACTGGAGCCTTCTTT. This encodes CASRNQGFTGAFF.

The chain recombines TRBV10-3 with TRBJ2-5; D unresolved. The better agreement between TRBJ2-1 and the DNA end casts doubt on the J call. Germline CDR1 ENHRY, CDR2 SYGVKD. The CDR3 has 13 amino acids. CDR3 sequence (DNA): TGTGCCATCTTCCGGGTGCCGGAAGGTGAGCAGTTCTTC. Amino acids: CAIFRVPEGEQFF.

This clonotype has just a few counts. V usage is TRBV9 and J usage is TRBJ1-2, with D possibly matching TRBD1 (6 bases). The CDR3 runs 14 residues. V dropped 2 bases and J dropped 3 bases, with 11 bases sitting between them. Germline V gene data show CDR1 as SGDLS and CDR2 as YYNGEE. The DNA of the CDR3 is TGTGCCAGCAGCGTGTCGGGGGCTGACTATGGCTACACCTTC. Translated: CASSVSGADYGYTF.

There are a few counts of this clonotype. V usage is TRBV20-1 and J usage is TRBJ2-5, with D perhaps TRBD2 (7 bases). CDR1 and CDR2 (germline): DFQATT, SNEGSKA (reference sequence). V was trimmed by 0 bases and J by 5 bases, leaving 13 bases between them. The CDR3 sequence is 14 residues long. This CDR3 is CSARDGGASETQYF. CDR3 nucleotide sequence: TGCAGTGCTAGAGATGGGGGGGCTTCGGAGACCCAGTACTTC.

The chain combines TRBV20-1 with TRBJ2-7; 10 bases align to TRBD2. Germline V CDR1 and CDR2: DFQATT, SNEGSKA (reference sequence). V shed 2 bases, J shed 4 bases, and the junction held 5 bases outside the gene matches. The CDR3 contains 14 residues. CDR3 loop: CSARIPSGGYEQYF. Written as DNA, the CDR3 is TGCAGTGCTAGAATCCCTAGCGGGGGTTACGAGCAGTACTTC.

This clonotype came up a few times. A junction boundary mismatches the germline segment, possibly from a read error. The V call is TRBV7-2, the J call TRBJ2-5; D is perhaps TRBD2 (6 bases). The CDR3 consists of 14 residues. Germline V gene sequence: CDR1 SGHTA, CDR2 FQGNSA. The CDR3 region has the DNA TGTGCCAGCAGCCTAGCGACCCACCAAGAGACCCAGTACTTC. Amino acids: CASSLATHQETQYF.

The table lists this clonotype with many counts. The rearrangement joins TRBV2 to TRBJ2-5; TRBD1 is a possible D gene (5 bases). This CDR3 is built from 13 residues. Germline-derived CDR1 and CDR2 are SNHLY and FYNNEI. V dropped 1 base and J dropped 6 bases, with 9 bases sitting between them. The CDR3 spells CASSEVKGQTQYF. The DNA of the CDR3 is TGTGCCAGCAGTGAAGTCAAGGGGCAGACCCAGTACTTC.

This clonotype has only a few counts. This rearrangement joins TRBV7-2 to TRBJ2-7, with D possibly TRBD1 on 6 matching bases. There are 13 residues in the CDR3. The V gene lost 3 bases and the J gene lost 5 bases, with 11 bases spanning the gap. Germline CDR1 SGHTA, CDR2 FQGNSA. CDR3 in amino acids: CASSFGAGDEQYF. The CDR3, as DNA: TGTGCCAGCAGCTTCGGGGCAGGGGACGAGCAGTACTTC. Full variable domain (outside the CDR3, taken from reference TRBV7-2 and TRBJ2-7): GAGVSQSPSNKVTEKGKDVELRCDPISGHTALYWYRQSLGQGLEFLIYFQGNSAPDKSGLPSDRFSAERTGGSVSTLTIQRTQQEDSAVYLCASSFGAGDEQYFGPGTRLTVT.

The chain has TRBV25-1 and TRBJ1-4; possible D gene TRBD1, 6 bases. Germline V lookup: CDR1 MGHDK, CDR2 SYGVNS. The CDR3 covers 15 residues. The V gene lost 3 bases and the J gene lost 2 bases, with 10 bases spanning the gap. The CDR3 sequence is CASSDVGATNEKLFF. DNA for the CDR3: TGTGCCAGCAGTGATGTGGGGGCGACTAATGAAAAACTGTTTTTT.

This clonotype appeared a few times. V is TRBV29-1 and J is TRBJ2-5, with 7 bases aligning to TRBD1. The germline CDR1 and CDR2 sequences are SQVTM and ANQGSEA. The CDR3 spans 17 residues. V was pared by 1 base and J by 5 bases, with 16 bases of the junction left unmatched. The CDR3 reads CSVEASRQGPGGETQYF. In DNA form, the CDR3 reads TGCAGCGTTGAAGCGAGTCGACAGGGTCCTGGTGGGGAGACCCAGTACTTC.

In this sample, this clonotype turned up a few times. The chain recombines TRBV7-9 with TRBJ1-4, with 10 bases that match TRBD1. V shed 5 bases and J 7 bases; nucleotides not matched to a gene: 7. CDR1 SEHNR and CDR2 FQNEAQ come from the germline V gene (reference sequence). CDR3 length: 15 amino acids. The CDR3 sequence: CASSPRQGAREKLFF. The CDR3 DNA follows: TGTGCCAGCAGCCCCCGACAGGGGGCACGTGAAAAACTGTTTTTT. Based on the CDR3 plus reference TRBV7-9 and TRBJ1-4, the full variable domain is DTGVSQNPRHKITKRGQNVTFRCDPISEHNRLYWYRQTLGQGPEFLTYFQNEAQLEKSRLLSDRFSAERPKGSFSTLEIQRTEQGDSAMYLCASSPRQGAREKLFFGSGTQLSVL.

This clonotype has only a few counts. The rearrangement uses TRBV13 and TRBJ2-1; 10 bases line up with TRBD2. The last part of the DNA fits TRBJ2-7 better; the J call may be wrong. Germline V lookup: CDR1 PRHDT, CDR2 FYEKMQ (reference sequence). There are 13 residues in the CDR3. The CDR3 DNA is TGTGCCAGCAGCTTAGCAGCGGGGGGGCTGCAGTACTTC. Translating gives CASSLAAGGLQYF.

This chain joins TRBV3-1 and TRBJ2-1; D is ambiguous. The germline CDR1 and CDR2 sequences are LGHDT and YNNKEL (reference sequence). CDR3 size: 15 residues. V lost 1 base to trimming and J lost 11 bases, with 18 bases between them. CDR3 region: CASSQVRSSALQQFF. In nucleotides, the CDR3 is TGTGCCAGCAGCCAAGTTCGGAGTTCAGCGCTACAGCAGTTCTTC.

V gene TRBV6-2 or TRBV6-3 combines with J gene TRBJ2-7; a possible D gene is TRBD1 (5 bases). Germline V CDR1 and CDR2: MNHEY, SVGEGT. CDR3 length: 10 amino acids. The ends were cut back, 10 bases at V and 7 bases at J, with 11 bases in the middle. In DNA form, the CDR3 reads TGTGCCACTCAAAGGACAGAGCAGTACTTC. Its protein is CATQRTEQYF.

A remark on this clonotype: A much larger clone is a single base away; this may be a read error. This chain connects TRBV5-1 to TRBJ2-2; 8 bases match TRBD1. CDR3 length: 15 residues. J lost 4 bases, V lost 6 bases, and 8 bases had no gene match. CDR1 and CDR2 (germline): SGHRS, YFSETQ. CDR3 sequence (DNA): TGCGCCAGCAACGTGGGGACAGGTGGCACCGGGGAGCTGTTTTTT. As protein: CASNVGTGGTGELFF. The variable domain in full, completed from reference TRBV5-1 and TRBJ2-2, reads KAGVTQTPRYLIKTRGQQVTLSCSPISGHRSVSWYQQTPGQGLQFLFEYFSETQRNKGNFPGRFSGRQFSNSRSEMNVSTLELGDSALYLCASNVGTGGTGELFFGEGSRLTVL.

The chain uses TRBV4-2 and TRBJ2-1, with 7 positions matching TRBD1. J was trimmed by 8 bases and V by 4 bases; bases with no gene match: 11. The CDR3 has 15 residues. Germline V CDR1 and CDR2: LGHNA, YNFKEQ. This CDR3 is CASSPGQVVGDEQFF. CDR3 sequence (DNA): TGTGCCAGCAGCCCCGGACAGGTTGTAGGTGATGAGCAGTTCTTC.

The chain uses TRBV5-1 and TRBJ1-1, with 8 bases fitting TRBD1. Germline V gene sequence: CDR1 SGHRS, CDR2 YFSETQ. There are 15 residues in the CDR3. Losses at the gene ends were 3 bases for V and 0 bases for J; bases not matched to a gene: 4. CDR3 sequence: CASSSGQGVNTEAFF. CDR3 DNA sequence: TGCGCCAGCAGCTCCGGACAGGGCGTGAACACTGAAGCTTTCTTT.

The V and J genes are TRBV25-1 and TRBJ2-3; 10 bases line up with TRBD2. The CDR3 runs 17 residues. Trimming at V came to 3 bases and at J to 6 bases, leaving 12 bases not matched to a gene. CDR1 MGHDK and CDR2 SYGVNS come from the germline V gene. The CDR3 spells CASSDRLAGRGLDTQYF. The DNA of the CDR3 is TGTGCCAGCAGTGATCGACTAGCGGGTAGGGGTTTGGATACGCAGTATTTT. The whole variable domain, remainder taken from reference TRBV25-1 and TRBJ2-3, is EADIYQTPRYLVIGTGKKITLECSQTMGHDKMYWYQQDPGMELHLIHYSYGVNSTEKGDLSSESTVSRIRTEHFPLTLESARPSHTSQYLCASSDRLAGRGLDTQYFGPGTRLTVL.

A few counts support this clonotype. The chain recombines TRBV7-2 with TRBJ1-2; no clear D. Germline CDR1 reads SGHTA; CDR2 reads FQGNSA. V was shortened by 3 bases and J by 6 bases, with 11 bases between the two germline ends. The CDR3 length is 13 residues. The CDR3: CASSFIAGNGYTF. CDR3 coding DNA: TGTGCCAGCAGCTTCATAGCTGGTAATGGCTACACCTTC.

The rearrangement uses TRBV7-8 and TRBJ2-3, with 11 bases aligning to TRBD2. Germline CDR1 SGHVS, CDR2 FQNEAQ. The CDR3 has 16 residues. With 5 bases clipped from V and 0 bases from J, the junction kept 4 bases outside the gene matches. The CDR3 DNA reads as TGTGCCAGCAGCCCACGGACTAGCGGGAGCACAGATACGCAGTATTTT. Its protein product is CASSPRTSGSTDTQYF.

Turning to this clonotype: Just one base apart from a much larger clone, this may be a read error. The CDR3 region has the DNA TGTGCCAGCGAGATGGAGGGGCTTGGTGAAAAACTGTTTTTT. Translating gives CASEMEGLGEKLFF. This chain joins TRBV12-3 or TRBV12-4 and TRBJ1-4; tentatively, D is TRBD1 (5 bases). Trimming cost V 8 bases and J 7 bases, with 17 bases left between them. The CDR3 sequence is 14 residues long.

This clonotype was counted between two and nine times. The chain employs TRBV5-1 and TRBJ2-5; 12 bases are shared with TRBD2. The CDR3 has 18 residues. The V gene end was trimmed by 3 bases and the J gene end by 2 bases; junction bases not matched to a gene: 11. Germline CDR1 is SGHRS and CDR2 is YFSETQ. The CDR3 nucleotides are TGCGCCAGCAGCTCTGCCCGGGGGACTAGCGGGCCTCAAGAGACCCAGTACTTC. Its protein product is CASSSARGTSGPQETQYF. The full variable domain, its missing parts supplied by reference TRBV5-1 and TRBJ2-5, is KAGVTQTPRYLIKTRGQQVTLSCSPISGHRSVSWYQQTPGQGLQFLFEYFSETQRNKGNFPGRFSGRQFSNSRSEMNVSTLELGDSALYLCASSSARGTSGPQETQYFGPGTRLLVL.

V is TRBV25-1 and J is TRBJ2-5, with TRBD1 identical over 8 bases. The CDR3 runs to 13 residues. The J segment lost 6 bases and the V segment lost 3 bases, leaving 3 bases of the junction unmatched. Germline CDR1 reads MGHDK; CDR2 reads SYGVNS. CDR3 nucleotides: TGTGCCAGCAGTGACCGACAGGGGCAGACCCAGTACTTC. This gives the protein CASSDRQGQTQYF.

The rearrangement uses TRBV7-2 and TRBJ2-5; no reliable D call. V dropped 0 bases and J dropped 2 bases, with 10 bases sitting between them. This CDR3 region has 15 residues. The V gene's germline CDR1 is SGHTA and CDR2 FQGNSA. CDR3 in amino acids: CASSLALSQQETQYF. CDR3 DNA sequence: TGTGCCAGCAGCTTAGCGCTAAGTCAGCAAGAGACCCAGTACTTC.

The gene calls are TRBV7-8 and TRBJ2-1; TRBD2 might be the D (6 bases). This CDR3 comprises 16 residues. Trimming pared 5 bases from V and 0 bases from J, leaving 14 bases between. Germline lookup yields CDR1 SGHVS and CDR2 FQNEAQ. The CDR3 bases are TGTGCCAGCAGCCGGGACTTCTCGAGCTCCTACAATGAGCAGTTCTTC. Translation: CASSRDFSSSYNEQFF.